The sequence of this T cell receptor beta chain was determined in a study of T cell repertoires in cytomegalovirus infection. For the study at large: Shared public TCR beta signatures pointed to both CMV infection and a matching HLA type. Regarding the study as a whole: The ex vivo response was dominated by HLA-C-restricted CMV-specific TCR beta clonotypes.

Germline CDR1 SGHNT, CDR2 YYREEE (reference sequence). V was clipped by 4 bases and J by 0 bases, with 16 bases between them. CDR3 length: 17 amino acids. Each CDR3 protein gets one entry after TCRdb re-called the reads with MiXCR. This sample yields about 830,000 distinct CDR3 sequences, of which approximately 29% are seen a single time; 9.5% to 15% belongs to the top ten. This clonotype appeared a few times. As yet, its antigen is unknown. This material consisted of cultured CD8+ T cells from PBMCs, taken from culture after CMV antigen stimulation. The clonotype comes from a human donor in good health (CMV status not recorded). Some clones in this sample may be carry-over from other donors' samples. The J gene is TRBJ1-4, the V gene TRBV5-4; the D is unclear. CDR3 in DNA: TGTGCCAGCAGCCCTGGGCTCGGAGACCCAACTAATGAAAAACTGTTTTTT. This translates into CASSPGLGDPTNEKLFF.